Listed here are 25 T cell receptor beta chains from one sample, sequenced in a study of T-cell reconstitution after alpha-beta-depleted transplantation in children. TCRbeta library preparation incorporated unique molecular identifiers. Via MiXCR, TCRdb re-called the PCR reads, giving one row per CDR3 protein. The sample has a few hundred thousand distinct CDR3 sequences; under 9.5% are singletons. The sample here was PBMCs from the stem cell graft donor, taken from the stem cell graft. These receptors all stem from a human donor who donated a stem cell graft to a child with acute lymphoblastic leukemia.

This clonotype has ten or more counts. The J gene is TRBJ1-5, the V gene TRBV4-1, with no clear D. Germline lookup yields CDR1 MGHRA and CDR2 YSYEKL. This CDR3 is built from 14 residues. Deletions cut 0 bases from V and 7 bases from J, with 10 bases between. CDR3 in amino acids: CASSQDLRGQPQHF. In nucleotides, the CDR3 is TGCGCCAGCAGCCAAGATCTTCGGGGACAGCCCCAGCATTTT.

This clonotype has a handful of counts. CDR3 amino acids: CASSHSSGGQETQYF. For the CDR3, the DNA is TGTGCCAGCAGCCATTCAAGCGGGGGACAAGAGACCCAGTACTTC. The V call is TRBV3-1, the J call TRBJ2-5; 8 bases are a match to TRBD2. V gave up 3 bases and J gave up 2 bases; unmatched junction bases: 5. The CDR3 contains 15 residues. Germline V gene lookup returns CDR1 LGHDT and CDR2 YNNKEL (reference sequence).

In its sample, this clonotype was seen a few times. This chain links TRBV12-3 or TRBV12-4 with TRBJ2-6; a possible D gene is TRBD1 (6 bases). The CDR3 runs to 16 residues. V was cut by 6 bases and J by 3 bases, with 15 bases left in between. The CDR3 DNA sequence: TGTGCCAGCAGCCCACTGCAGGGGTATGGGGCCAACGTCCTGACTTTC. Translated: CASSPLQGYGANVLTF.

The sample holds a few counts of this clonotype. The chain joins TRBV5-1 to TRBJ1-1, with D maybe TRBD1 (5 bases). The V gene lost 0 bases and the J gene lost 7 bases, with 19 bases spanning the gap. This CDR3 contains 16 residues. The germline gives CDR1 SGHRS, CDR2 YFSETQ. CDR3 loop: CASSLGSFGRTGEAFF. The CDR3 DNA follows: TGCGCCAGCAGCTTGGGCTCGTTTGGGAGAACAGGTGAAGCTTTCTTT.

The V and J genes are TRBV7-9 and TRBJ2-5; D call uncertain. Trimming took 7 bases from V and 3 from J, leaving 12 bases between them. This CDR3 is built from 13 residues. Germline assignment: CDR1 SEHNR and CDR2 FQNEAQ (reference sequence). The CDR3 region is CASTTRVEETQYF. The CDR3 nucleotides read TGTGCCAGCACCACCCGGGTGGAAGAGACCCAGTACTTC.

The rearrangement joins TRBV12-3 or TRBV12-4 to TRBJ1-4, with TRBD1 identical over 9 bases. V dropped 5 bases and J dropped 0; count of bases not matched to a gene: 7. The CDR3 length is 17 residues. The CDR3 nucleotides are TGTGCCAGCAGTCCCCGGACAGGGGATGCAACTAATGAAAAACTGTTTTTT. Amino acid sequence: CASSPRTGDATNEKLFF.

This clonotype was observed many times. The chain has TRBV20-1 and TRBJ2-5; 7 positions match TRBD2. CDR3 size: 14 residues. Germline V gene lookup returns CDR1 DFQATT and CDR2 SNEGSKA (reference sequence). The V segment lost 3 bases and the J segment 3 bases; nucleotides outside the gene matches: 7. In DNA form, the CDR3 reads TGCAGTGCTAGGGAAGGACTAGTAAAAGAGACCCAGTACTTC. It is translated as CSAREGLVKETQYF.

The chain has TRBV5-1 and TRBJ2-1; no reliable D call. Germline CDR1 SGHRS, CDR2 YFSETQ. The CDR3 spans 16 residues. V lost 0 bases and J 4 bases, leaving 14 bases between the germline ends. The CDR3 bases are TGCGCCAGCAGCTTGGAGGTGGGTTGGGCATACAATGAGCAGTTCTTC. Encoded protein: CASSLEVGWAYNEQFF. Complete variable domain (other parts from reference TRBV5-1 and TRBJ2-1): KAGVTQTPRYLIKTRGQQVTLSCSPISGHRSVSWYQQTPGQGLQFLFEYFSETQRNKGNFPGRFSGRQFSNSRSEMNVSTLELGDSALYLCASSLEVGWAYNEQFFGPGTRLTVL.

This clonotype showed up many times. The V call is TRBV12-5, the J call TRBJ2-5, with D unclear. Germline loops: CDR1 LGHNT, CDR2 FRNRAP. V was clipped by 2 bases and J by 5 bases, with 3 bases between them. CDR3 size: 11 residues. CDR3 in amino acids: CASGLHETQYF. The CDR3 coding sequence is TGTGCTAGTGGTTTGCACGAGACCCAGTACTTC.

The CDR3 here is CASSQGAFANTGELFF. DNA of the CDR3: TGTGCCAGCAGCCAAGGGGCTTTCGCGAACACCGGGGAGCTGTTTTTT. This chain connects TRBV14 to TRBJ2-2; no firm D call. V shed 1 base and J shed 0 bases, with 9 bases lying between them. This CDR3 comprises 16 residues. Per the germline V gene, CDR1 is SGHDN and CDR2 is FVKESK.

This clonotype showed up many times. This sequence joins TRBV7-2 and TRBJ1-5; D gene unclear. V lost 5 bases and J lost 4, with 9 bases in between. The germline V gene has CDR1 SGHTA and CDR2 FQGNSA. The CDR3 is 13 residues long. CDR3 coding DNA: TGTGCCAGCAGCCCCCTAATGAATCAGCCCCAGCATTTT. Amino acids: CASSPLMNQPQHF.

This clonotype was seen more than once but under ten times. This chain joins TRBV7-2 and TRBJ2-7; weak D call: TRBD2 (6 bases). There are 13 residues in the CDR3. Germline loops: CDR1 SGHTA, CDR2 FQGNSA. The V and J ends lost 5 bases and 6 bases respectively, with 14 bases between them. The CDR3 protein is CASSMGLRREQYF. DNA for the CDR3: TGTGCCAGCAGCATGGGACTCCGGCGCGAGCAGTACTTC.

This clonotype was recorded many times. The rearrangement joins TRBV7-2 to TRBJ2-3; possible D gene TRBD2, 7 bases. Germline V gives CDR1 SGHTA, CDR2 FQGNSA. The CDR3 has 13 amino acids. Trimming shortened V by 11 bases and J by 4 bases, and 16 bases separated the two germline ends. CDR3 nucleotides: TGTGCCGGAGGGGGAGGGGGATCAGATACGCAGTATTTT. This sequence encodes CAGGGGGSDTQYF.

This clonotype was seen a handful of times. This sequence joins TRBV10-3 and TRBJ2-7; 12 nucleotides align to TRBD1. With V trimmed by 7 bases and J by 4 bases, 5 bases remained unmatched. The CDR3 loop spans 14 amino acids. Germline-derived CDR1 and CDR2 are ENHRY and SYGVKD. DNA of the CDR3: TGTGCCATCAAAGGGACAGGGGGCTTTTACGAGCAGTACTTC. Protein: CAIKGTGGFYEQYF.

This clonotype was seen ten or more times. The V call is TRBV6-5, the J call TRBJ2-7; D possibly corresponds to TRBD1 (5 bases). CDR1 and CDR2 from the germline V gene are MNHEY and SVGAGI. V was cut by 0 bases and J by 3 bases, with 9 bases left in between. CDR3 length: 14 residues. The CDR3 region is CASSYSGHLYEQYF. The CDR3 DNA sequence: TGTGCCAGCAGTTACTCGGGGCACCTCTACGAGCAGTACTTC.

This clonotype has a handful of counts. This sequence joins TRBV11-2 and TRBJ2-3; TRBD2 matches at 8 bases. Trimming at V came to 5 bases and at J to 4 bases, leaving 20 bases not matched to a gene. The CDR3 is 19 residues long. CDR1 is SGHAT, CDR2 FQNNGV, per germline. CDR3 nucleotides: TGTGCCAGCAGCAGACGTGCAGGGCGGGGGGCCCAACCACCAGATACGCAGTATTTT. It translates to CASSRRAGRGAQPPDTQYF. Filled out from reference TRBV11-2 and TRBJ2-3, the complete variable domain reads EAGVAQSPRYKIIEKRQSVAFWCNPISGHATLYWYQQILGQGPKLLIQFQNNGVVDDSQLPKDRFSAERLKGVDSTLKIQPAKLEDSAVYLCASSRRAGRGAQPPDTQYFGPGTRLTVL.

This clonotype was counted at least ten times. The CDR3 DNA reads TGCGCCAGCGGAGAGAGGGGGGATGGTGAGCAGTTCTTC. This sequence encodes CASGERGDGEQFF. V is TRBV5-1 and J is TRBJ2-1; D may be TRBD1 or TRBD2 (6 bases each). Germline CDR1 and CDR2: SGHRS and YFSETQ. The CDR3 runs to 13 residues. Trimming took 7 bases from V and 9 from J, leaving 17 bases between them.

This clonotype appeared a few times. V and J are TRBV7-9 and TRBJ1-1; D remains ambiguous. Trimming cost V 4 bases and J 4 bases, with 7 bases left between them. There are 12 residues in the CDR3. The V gene's germline CDR1 is SEHNR and CDR2 FQNEAQ (reference sequence). The CDR3 nucleotides read TGTGCCAGCAGCTCTCGGTTCACTGAAGCTTTCTTT. It specifies CASSSRFTEAFF.

This clonotype showed up just a few times. The chain joins TRBV6-5 to TRBJ1-4, with D unclear. The CDR3 spans 17 residues. Germline V gene data show CDR1 as MNHEY and CDR2 as SVGAGI. Trimming removed 0 bases at V and 6 bases at J, with 17 bases between. The CDR3 DNA is TGTGCCAGCAGTTACTCGTTCAATTCACCACGACATGAAAAACTGTTTTTT. Amino acid sequence: CASSYSFNSPRHEKLFF.

The chain uses TRBV27 and TRBJ2-1, with 13 nucleotides matching TRBD2. This CDR3 is 20 amino acids long. J lost 0 bases, V lost 6 bases, and 14 bases had no gene match. Germline V CDR1 and CDR2: MNHEY, SMNVEV (reference sequence). This chain's CDR3 is CASSPTLLAGGPSSYNEQFF. CDR3 DNA sequence: TGTGCCAGCAGCCCGACGCTACTAGCGGGGGGGCCTAGCTCCTACAATGAGCAGTTCTTC.

Ten or more counts support this clonotype. The chain has TRBV7-2 and TRBJ1-3; D ambiguous. V was trimmed by 5 bases and J by 0 bases, leaving 2 bases between them. This CDR3 contains 12 residues. Germline V CDR1 and CDR2: SGHTA, FQGNSA. DNA of the CDR3: TGTGCCAGCAGCCGCTCTGGAAACACCATATATTTT. Translating it yields CASSRSGNTIYF. Filled out from reference TRBV7-2 and TRBJ1-3, the complete variable domain reads GAGVSQSPSNKVTEKGKDVELRCDPISGHTALYWYRQSLGQGLEFLIYFQGNSAPDKSGLPSDRFSAERTGGSVSTLTIQRTQQEDSAVYLCASSRSGNTIYFGEGSWLTVV.

The chain is built from TRBV20-1 and TRBJ2-5, with D perhaps being TRBD1 or TRBD2 (6 bases each). Trimming took 3 bases from V and 5 from J, leaving 16 bases between them. The CDR3 is 14 amino acids. In germline, CDR1 is DFQATT, CDR2 SNEGSKA (reference sequence). This CDR3 is CSARRGVQWETQYF. In DNA, the CDR3 is TGCAGTGCTAGGAGGGGGGTCCAGTGGGAGACCCAGTACTTC.

CDR3 loop: CASRLPSQTGELFF. In DNA, the CDR3 is TGTGCCAGCAGGCTACCCTCCCAGACCGGGGAGCTGTTTTTT. The chain employs TRBV6-1 and TRBJ2-2; no firm D call. The CDR3 is made up of 14 amino acids. CDR1 is MNHNS and CDR2 is SASEGT in the germline V gene. The V and J ends lost 6 bases and 5 bases respectively, with 13 bases between them.

Many counts were recorded for this clonotype. This chain uses TRBV7-2 with TRBJ2-3; 7 bases align to TRBD1. Germline-derived CDR1 and CDR2 are SGHTA and FQGNSA. The CDR3 is 14 residues long. V gave up 2 bases and J gave up 3 bases; unmatched junction bases: 2. The CDR3 spells CASSLRGPTDTQYF. The CDR3 DNA follows: TGTGCCAGCAGCTTAAGGGGGCCGACAGATACGCAGTATTTT. Together with reference TRBV7-2 and TRBJ2-3, the CDR3 gives the full variable domain: GAGVSQSPSNKVTEKGKDVELRCDPISGHTALYWYRQSLGQGLEFLIYFQGNSAPDKSGLPSDRFSAERTGGSVSTLTIQRTQQEDSAVYLCASSLRGPTDTQYFGPGTRLTVL.

The rearrangement joins TRBV6-5 to TRBJ1-6; D possibly corresponds to TRBD1 (5 bases). CDR1 is MNHEY, CDR2 SVGAGI, per germline. V was shortened by 0 bases and J by 7 bases, with 10 bases between the two germline ends. The CDR3 is 15 residues long. DNA of the CDR3: TGTGCCAGCAGTTACTCGAAAGGGACCAATTCACCCCTCCACTTT. The encoded protein is CASSYSKGTNSPLHF.